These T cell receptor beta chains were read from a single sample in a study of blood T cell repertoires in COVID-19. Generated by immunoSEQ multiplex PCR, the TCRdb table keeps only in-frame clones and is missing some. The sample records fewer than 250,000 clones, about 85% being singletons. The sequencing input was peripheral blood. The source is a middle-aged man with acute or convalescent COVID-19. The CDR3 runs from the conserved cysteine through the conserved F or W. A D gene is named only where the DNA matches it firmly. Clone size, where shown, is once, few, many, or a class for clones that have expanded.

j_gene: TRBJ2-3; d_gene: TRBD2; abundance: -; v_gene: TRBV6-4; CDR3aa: CASSRTSGGDTQYF; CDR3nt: TGTGCCAGCAGTCGGACTAGCGGGGGGGATACGCAGTATTTT
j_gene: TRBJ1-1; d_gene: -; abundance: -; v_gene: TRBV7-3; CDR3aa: CASSMRSNTEAFF; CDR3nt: TGTGCCAGCAGCATGCGGTCGAACACTGAAGCTTTCTTT
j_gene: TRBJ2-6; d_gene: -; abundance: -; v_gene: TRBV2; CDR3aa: CASRRLASASSGANVLTF; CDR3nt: TGTGCCAGCCGGCGCCTGGCTAGCGCTAGCTCTGGGGCCAACGTCCTGACTTTC
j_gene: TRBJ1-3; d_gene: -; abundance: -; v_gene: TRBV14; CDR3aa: CASSHPPYSGNTIYF; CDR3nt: TGTGCCAGCAGCCACCCGCCCTACTCTGGAAACACCATATATTTT
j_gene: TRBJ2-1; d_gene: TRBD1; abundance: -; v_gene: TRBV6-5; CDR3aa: CASRGTGVHNEQFF; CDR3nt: TGTGCCAGCAGGGGGACAGGGGTCCACAATGAGCAGTTCTTC
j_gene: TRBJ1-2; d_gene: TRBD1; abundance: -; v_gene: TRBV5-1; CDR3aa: CASSLTGAANYGYTF; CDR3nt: TGCGCCAGCAGCTTGACAGGGGCAGCTAACTATGGCTACACCTTC
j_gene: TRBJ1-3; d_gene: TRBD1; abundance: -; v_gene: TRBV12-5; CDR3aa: CASGRGPGNTIYF; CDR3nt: TGTGCTAGTGGTAGGGGGCCGGGAAACACCATATATTTT
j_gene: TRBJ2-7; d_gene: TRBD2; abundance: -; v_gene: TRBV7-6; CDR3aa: CASSLRPGGNYEQYF; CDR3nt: TGTGCCAGCAGCTTAAGGCCGGGGGGGAACTACGAGCAGTACTTC
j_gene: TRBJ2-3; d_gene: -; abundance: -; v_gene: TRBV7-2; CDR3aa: CASRPGGALRTDTQYF; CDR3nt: TGTGCCAGCAGGCCTGGGGGGGCCTTAAGAACAGATACGCAGTATTTT
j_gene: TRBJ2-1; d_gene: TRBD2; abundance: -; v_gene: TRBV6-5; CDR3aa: CASSRVVGGGNEQFF; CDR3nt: TGTGCCAGCAGTCGTGTAGTAGGCGGGGGAAATGAGCAGTTCTTC
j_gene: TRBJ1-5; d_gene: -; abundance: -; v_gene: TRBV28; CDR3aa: CASNGGRGLGSNQPQHF; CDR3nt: TGTGCCAGCAATGGGGGGCGGGGGCTCGGAAGCAATCAGCCCCAGCATTTT
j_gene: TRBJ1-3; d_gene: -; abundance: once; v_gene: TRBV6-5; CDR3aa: CASSYSNSNPGNTIYF; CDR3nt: TGTGCCAGCAGTTACTCGAATAGCAATCCTGGAAACACCATATATTTT
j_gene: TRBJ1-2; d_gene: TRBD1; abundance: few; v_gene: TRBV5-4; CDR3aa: CASSPDRVNGYTF; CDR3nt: TGTGCCAGCAGCCCGGACAGGGTAAATGGCTACACCTTC
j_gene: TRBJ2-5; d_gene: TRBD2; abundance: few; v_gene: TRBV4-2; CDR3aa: CASSQDLSTSGPQETQYF; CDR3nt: TGTGCCAGCAGCCAAGACCTCTCGACTAGCGGGCCACAAGAGACCCAGTACTTC
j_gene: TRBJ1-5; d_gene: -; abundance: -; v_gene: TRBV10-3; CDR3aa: CAISEYKEQPQHF; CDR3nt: TGTGCCATCAGTGAGTATAAGGAGCAGCCCCAGCATTTT
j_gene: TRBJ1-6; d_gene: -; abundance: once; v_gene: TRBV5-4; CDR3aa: CASSLDAGNNSPLHF; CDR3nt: TGTGCCAGCAGCTTGGATGCAGGAAATAATTCACCCCTCCACTTT
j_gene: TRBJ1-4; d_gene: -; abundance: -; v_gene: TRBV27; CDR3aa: CASSLWAGTNEKLFF; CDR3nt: TGTGCCAGCAGTTTATGGGCGGGGACCAATGAAAAACTGTTTTTT
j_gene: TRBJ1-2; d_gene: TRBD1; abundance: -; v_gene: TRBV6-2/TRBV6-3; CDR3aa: CASSPLTTGVRGYTF; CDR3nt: TGTGCCAGCAGCCCCCTAACCACAGGGGTTAGGGGCTACACCTTC
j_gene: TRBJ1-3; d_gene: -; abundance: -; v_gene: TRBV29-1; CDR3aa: CSVVDTFSGNTIYF; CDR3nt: TGCAGCGTTGTTGACACTTTCTCTGGAAACACCATATATTTT
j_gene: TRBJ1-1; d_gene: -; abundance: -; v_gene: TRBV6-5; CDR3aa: CASRPTLANTEAFF; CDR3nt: TGTGCCAGCAGACCGACTTTGGCGAACACTGAAGCTTTCTTT
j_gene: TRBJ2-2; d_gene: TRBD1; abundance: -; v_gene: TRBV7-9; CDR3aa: CASSKTGLGNTGELFF; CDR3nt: TGTGCCAGCAGCAAGACAGGGCTAGGAAACACCGGGGAGCTGTTTTTT
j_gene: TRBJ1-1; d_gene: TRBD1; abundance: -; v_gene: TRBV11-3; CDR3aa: CASSLGRGQGPDTEAFF; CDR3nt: TGTGCCAGCAGCTTAGGTCGTGGACAGGGGCCGGACACTGAAGCTTTCTTT
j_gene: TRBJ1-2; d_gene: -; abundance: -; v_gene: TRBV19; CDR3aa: CASSGPGGNYGYTF; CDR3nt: TGTGCCAGTAGCGGACCGGGAGGGAACTATGGCTACACCTTC
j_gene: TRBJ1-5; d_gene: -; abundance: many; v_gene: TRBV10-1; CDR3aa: CASTRNARGGQPQHF; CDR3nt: TGCGCCAGCACCCGAAACGCCAGGGGCGGACAGCCCCAGCATTTT
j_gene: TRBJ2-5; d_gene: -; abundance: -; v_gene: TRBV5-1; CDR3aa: CASSLAPGVGGQETQYF; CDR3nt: TGCGCCAGCAGCTTGGCACCCGGGGTTGGCGGCCAAGAGACCCAGTACTTC
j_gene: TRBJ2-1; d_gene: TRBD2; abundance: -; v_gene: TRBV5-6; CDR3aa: CASRTTSGGTFDEQFF; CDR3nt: TGTGCCAGCAGAACCACTAGCGGGGGGACGTTTGATGAGCAGTTCTTC
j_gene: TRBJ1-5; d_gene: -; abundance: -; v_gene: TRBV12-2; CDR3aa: CASQVKDSNQPQHF; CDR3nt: TGTGCAAGTCAAGTAAAGGACAGTAATCAGCCCCAGCATTTT
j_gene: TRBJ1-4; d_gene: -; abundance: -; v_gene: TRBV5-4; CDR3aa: CASSNNREKLFF; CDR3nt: TGTGCCAGCAGCAATAACAGGGAAAAACTGTTTTTT
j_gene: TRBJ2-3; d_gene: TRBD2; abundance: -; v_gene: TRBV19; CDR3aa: CASSKSPAGERTDTQYF; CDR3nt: TGTGCCAGTAGTAAATCTCCAGCGGGGGAACGCACAGATACGCAGTATTTT
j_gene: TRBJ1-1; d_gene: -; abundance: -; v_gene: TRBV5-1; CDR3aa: CASSRDMNTEAFF; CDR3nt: TGCGCCAGCAGCCGGGACATGAACACTGAAGCTTTCTTT
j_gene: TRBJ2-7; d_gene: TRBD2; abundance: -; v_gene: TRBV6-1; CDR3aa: CASSEERGYEQYF; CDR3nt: TGTGCCAGCAGTGAAGAGCGGGGGTACGAGCAGTACTTC
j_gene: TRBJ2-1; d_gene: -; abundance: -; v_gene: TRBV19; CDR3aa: CASSYGQSSYNEQFF; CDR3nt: TGTGCCAGTAGTTACGGACAGAGCTCCTACAATGAGCAGTTCTTC
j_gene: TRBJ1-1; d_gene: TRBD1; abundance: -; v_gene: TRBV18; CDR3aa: CASSLQGGGPATEAFF; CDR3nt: TGTGCCAGCTCCCTACAGGGGGGGGGCCCAGCCACTGAAGCTTTCTTT
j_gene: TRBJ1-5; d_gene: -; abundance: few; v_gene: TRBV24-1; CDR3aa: CATSDPGFDQPQHF; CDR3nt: TGTGCCACCAGTGATCCGGGGTTCGATCAGCCCCAGCATTTT
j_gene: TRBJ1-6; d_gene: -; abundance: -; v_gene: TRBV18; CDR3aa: CASSPRRVEGNSPLHF; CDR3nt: TGTGCCAGCTCACCAAGGAGGGTAGAGGGTAATTCACCCCTCCACTTT
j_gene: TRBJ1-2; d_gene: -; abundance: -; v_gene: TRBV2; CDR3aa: CASSEGRLANYGYTF; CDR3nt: TGTGCCAGCAGTGAAGGGCGGCTAGCTAACTATGGCTACACCTTC
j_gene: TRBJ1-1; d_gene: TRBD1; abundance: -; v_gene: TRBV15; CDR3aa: CATRSGTGFNTEAFF; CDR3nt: TGTGCCACCAGATCCGGGACAGGCTTTAACACTGAAGCTTTCTTT
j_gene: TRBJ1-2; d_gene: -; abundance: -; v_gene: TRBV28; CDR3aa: CASSSSTDYGYTF; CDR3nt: -
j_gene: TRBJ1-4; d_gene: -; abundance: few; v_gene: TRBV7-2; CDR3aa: CASSFSQNEKLFF; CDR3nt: TGTGCCAGCAGCTTTTCACAGAATGAAAAACTGTTTTTT
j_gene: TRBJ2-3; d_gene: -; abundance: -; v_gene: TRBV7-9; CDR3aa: CASSPGRDSDTQYF; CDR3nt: TGTGCCAGCAGCCCAGGGCGGGATTCCGATACGCAGTATTTT
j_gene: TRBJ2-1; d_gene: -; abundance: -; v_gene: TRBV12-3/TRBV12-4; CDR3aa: CASSSLGAEQFF; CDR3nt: TGTGCCAGCAGTTCCCTAGGGGCCGAGCAGTTCTTC
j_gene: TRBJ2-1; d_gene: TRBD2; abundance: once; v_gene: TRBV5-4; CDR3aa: CATSSGGIYNEQFF; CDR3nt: TGTGCCACCTCCTCGGGGGGGATCTACAATGAGCAGTTCTTC
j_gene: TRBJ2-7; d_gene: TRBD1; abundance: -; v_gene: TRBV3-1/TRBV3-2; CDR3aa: CASSQLDRSYEQYF; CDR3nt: TGTGCCAGCAGCCAATTGGACAGGTCCTACGAGCAGTACTTC
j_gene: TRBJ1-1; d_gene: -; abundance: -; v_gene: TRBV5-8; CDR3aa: CASSLLYENTEAFF; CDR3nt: TGTGCCAGCAGCTTGCTCTACGAGAACACTGAAGCTTTCTTT
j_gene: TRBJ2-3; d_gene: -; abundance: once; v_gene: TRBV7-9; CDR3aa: CASSLVGRGTDTQYF; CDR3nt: TGTGCCAGCAGCTTAGTCGGCAGGGGCACAGATACGCAGTATTTT
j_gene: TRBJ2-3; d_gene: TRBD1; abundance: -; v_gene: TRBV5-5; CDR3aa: CASSYGTGGSTDTQYF; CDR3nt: TGTGCCAGCAGCTACGGGACAGGTGGTAGCACAGATACGCAGTATTTT
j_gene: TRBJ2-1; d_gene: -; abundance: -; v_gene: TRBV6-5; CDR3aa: CASSDREGRYNEQFF; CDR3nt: TGTGCCAGCAGCGACAGGGAAGGGAGGTACAATGAGCAGTTCTTC
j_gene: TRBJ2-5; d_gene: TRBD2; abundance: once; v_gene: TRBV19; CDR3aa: CASSLVLSGGGESETQYF; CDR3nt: TGTGCCAGTAGTCTTGTTCTGAGCGGCGGGGGGGAGTCGGAGACCCAGTACTTC
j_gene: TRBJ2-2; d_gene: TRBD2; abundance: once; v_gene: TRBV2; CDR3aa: CASSDVLAGGPTGELFF; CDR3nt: TGTGCCAGCAGTGATGTTTTGGCGGGGGGGCCTACCGGGGAGCTGTTTTTT
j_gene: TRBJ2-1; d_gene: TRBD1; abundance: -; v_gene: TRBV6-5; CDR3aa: CASSYRGRTYNEQFF; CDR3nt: TGTGCCAGCAGTTACAGGGGGCGTACGTACAATGAGCAGTTCTTC
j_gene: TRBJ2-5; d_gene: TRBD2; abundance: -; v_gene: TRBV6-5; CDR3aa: CASSTFSGGRETQYF; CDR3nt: TGTGCCAGCAGTACCTTTAGCGGGGGGCGGGAGACCCAGTACTTC
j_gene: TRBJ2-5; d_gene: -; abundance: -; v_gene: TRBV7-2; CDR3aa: CASSLEGLPAYF; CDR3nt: TGTGCCAGCAGCTTAGAGGGGCTCCCGGCGTACTTC
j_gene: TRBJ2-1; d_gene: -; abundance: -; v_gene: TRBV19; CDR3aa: CASSIGRGAGSYNEQFF; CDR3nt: TGTGCCAGTAGTATAGGGAGAGGGGCGGGATCCTACAATGAGCAGTTCTTC
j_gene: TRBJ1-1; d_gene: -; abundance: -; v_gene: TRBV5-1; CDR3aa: CASRDSMNTEAFF; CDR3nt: TGCGCCAGCAGGGACAGCATGAACACTGAAGCTTTCTTT
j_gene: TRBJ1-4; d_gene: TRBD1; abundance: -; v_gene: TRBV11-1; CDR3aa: CASSSGQYEKLFF; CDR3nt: TGTGCCAGCAGCTCGGGACAGTATGAAAAACTGTTTTTT
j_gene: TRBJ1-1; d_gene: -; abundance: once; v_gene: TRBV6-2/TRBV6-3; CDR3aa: CASSQLQSTNTEAFF; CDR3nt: TGTGCCAGCAGTCAACTGCAATCAACGAACACTGAAGCTTTCTTT
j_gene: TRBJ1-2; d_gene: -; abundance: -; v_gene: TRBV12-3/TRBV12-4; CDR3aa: CASSSGKVGYTF; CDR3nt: TGTGCCAGCAGTTCAGGGAAAGTTGGCTACACCTTC
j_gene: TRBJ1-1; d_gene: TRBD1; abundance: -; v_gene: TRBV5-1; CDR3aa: CAGSKQGEDTEAFF; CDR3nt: TGCGCCGGCAGTAAACAGGGGGAGGACACTGAAGCTTTCTTT
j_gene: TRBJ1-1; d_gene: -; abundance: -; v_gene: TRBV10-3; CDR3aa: CAISEVVGATEAFF; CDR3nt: TGTGCCATCAGTGAAGTGGTAGGGGCCACTGAAGCTTTCTTT
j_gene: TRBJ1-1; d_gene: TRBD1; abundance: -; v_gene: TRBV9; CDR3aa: CASTRTGDFYTEAFF; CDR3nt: TGTGCCAGCACTAGGACAGGGGACTTTTACACTGAAGCTTTCTTT